What follows are 21 T cell receptor beta chains derived from one specimen sequenced in a study of blood T cell repertoires in COVID-19. The assay was immunoSEQ multiplex PCR, and TCRdb's table has in-frame clones only and misses some. Among approximately 300,000 clones listed, about 89% were seen once. Specimen: PBMCs or T cells enriched from blood (not recorded which). These receptor sequences come from a woman aged 18-29 years who had recovered from COVID-19.

The V gene is TRBV2, the J gene TRBJ1-5, with TRBD1 matching 8 bases. The ends lost 3 bases at V and 6 bases at J; junction bases unmatched: 7. Germline-derived CDR1 and CDR2 are SNHLY and FYNNEI. The CDR3 loop spans 15 amino acids. DNA of the CDR3: TGTGCCAGCAGTGAGGGCAGGGGGCAAGGTCAGCCCCAGCATTTT. This encodes CASSEGRGQGQPQHF.

V gene TRBV25-1 combines with J gene TRBJ2-5; no reliable D call. Germline loops: CDR1 MGHDK, CDR2 SYGVNS. V was trimmed by 2 bases and J by 1 base, leaving 8 bases between them. The length of the CDR3 is 14 residues. This CDR3 is CASSELSLQETQYF. CDR3 DNA sequence: TGTGCCAGCAGTGAACTCTCACTCCAAGAGACCCAGTACTTC.

The J gene is TRBJ2-1, the V gene TRBV9; 7 bases fit TRBD2. In germline, CDR1 is SGDLS, CDR2 YYNGEE. This CDR3 comprises 15 residues. The trim removed 4 bases at V and 1 base at J, leaving 5 bases unmatched. The CDR3 DNA follows: TGTGCCAGCAGCCCTCCGGGACTATCCTACAATGAGCAGTTCTTC. The encoded protein is CASSPPGLSYNEQFF.

This sequence joins TRBV4-2 and TRBJ1-4; D possibly corresponds to TRBD1 (6 bases). V was pared by 4 bases and J by 5 bases, with 14 bases between. Germline CDR1 is LGHNA and CDR2 is YNFKEQ. The CDR3 is 15 amino acids. CDR3 region: CASSRDTRGNEKLFF. The CDR3 nucleotides read TGTGCCAGCAGCCGGGATACCAGGGGAAATGAAAAACTGTTTTTT.

This clone came up many times. This chain connects TRBV5-5 to TRBJ1-5; D is unclear. V gave up 0 bases and J gave up 6 bases, with 13 bases separating them. From germline, CDR1 is SGHKS and CDR2 YYEKEE (reference sequence). This CDR3 region has 15 residues. The CDR3 nucleotides are TGTGCCAGCAGCTTGGAGGGTTTCAGCGGTCAGCCCCAGCATTTT. It codes for CASSLEGFSGQPQHF.

This clone occurred once. V gene TRBV15 combines with J gene TRBJ1-3; a possible D gene is TRBD1 (5 bases). CDR3 size: 16 residues. In germline, CDR1 is LNHNV, CDR2 YYDKDF (reference sequence). The ends were cut back, 5 bases at V and 4 bases at J, with 18 bases in the middle. CDR3 residues: CATSDMAGHEGNTIYF. CDR3 in DNA: TGTGCCACCAGCGACATGGCGGGGCATGAGGGAAACACCATATATTTT.

V is TRBV27 and J is TRBJ2-7; 9 bases agree with TRBD2. V lost 0 bases, J lost 1 base, and 10 bases stayed unmatched. The CDR3 covers 18 residues. Per germline, CDR1 MNHEY and CDR2 SMNVEV (reference sequence). The CDR3 nucleotides read TGTGCCAGCAGTTTATCGGCTAGCGGGGATCAATTTTCCTACGAGCAGTACTTC. This translates into CASSLSASGDQFSYEQYF.

This clone has a single count. The V call is TRBV19, the J call TRBJ1-5; tentatively, D is TRBD1 (6 bases). From germline, CDR1 is LNHDA and CDR2 SQIVND (reference sequence). There are 15 residues in the CDR3. V was clipped by 6 bases and J by 5 bases, with 17 bases between them. CDR3 protein: CASSPGTSNDQPQHF. Here the CDR3 DNA reads TGTGCCAGTAGCCCGGGGACATCTAACGATCAGCCCCAGCATTTT.

The V call is TRBV7-3, the J call TRBJ2-1; the match to TRBD1 covers 8 bases. V was clipped by 3 bases and J by 3 bases; unmatched bases: 4. The germline CDR1 and CDR2 sequences are SGHTA and FQGTGA. This CDR3 comprises 15 residues. The CDR3: CASSFVRGRYNEQFF. In DNA, the CDR3 is TGTGCCAGCAGCTTCGTCAGGGGGCGCTACAATGAGCAGTTCTTC. The entire variable domain, with the rest obtained from reference TRBV7-3 and TRBJ2-1, is as follows: GAGVSQTPSNKVTEKGKYVELRCDPISGHTALYWYRQSLGQGPEFLIYFQGTGAADDSGLPNDRFFAVRPEGSVSTLKIQRTERGDSAVYLCASSFVRGRYNEQFFGPGTRLTVL.

CDR3 in amino acids: CASSSTTGGIYEQYF. CDR3 nucleotide sequence: TGTGCCAGCAGCTCGACGACAGGGGGAATCTACGAGCAGTACTTC. V and J are TRBV11-3 and TRBJ2-7, with 9 bases aligning to TRBD1. Germline V lookup: CDR1 SGHNT, CDR2 YENEEA. The CDR3 runs to 15 residues. The J segment lost 3 bases and the V segment lost 4 bases, leaving 7 bases of the junction unmatched.

The genes are TRBV28 and TRBJ1-5; maybe TRBD1 (6 bases). Germline CDR1 MDHEN, CDR2 SYDVKM. The CDR3 is 13 residues long. This CDR3 is CGSKGGVNQPQHF. CDR3 DNA sequence: TGTGGATCTAAGGGGGGGGTCAATCAGCCCCAGCATTTT.

The V gene is TRBV30, the J gene TRBJ2-5; D uncertain. The V end was cut by 5 bases, the J end by 1 base, with 14 bases between. Looked up from germline, CDR1 is GTSNPN and CDR2 is SVGIG (reference sequence). This CDR3 is 14 amino acids long. The CDR3 nucleotides read TGTGCCTGGGCCCCTCGCGGAGTCCAAGAGACCCAGTACTTC. Encoded protein: CAWAPRGVQETQYF. Complete variable domain (other parts from reference TRBV30 and TRBJ2-5): SQTIHQWPATLVQPVGSPLSLECTVEGTSNPNLYWYRQAAGRGLQLLFYSVGIGQISSEVPQNLSASRPQDRQFILSSKKLLLSDSGFYLCAWAPRGVQETQYFGPGTRLLVL.

The sample holds one count of this clone. The chain is built from TRBV11-3 and TRBJ1-1; D remains unclear. Germline CDR1 SGHNT, CDR2 YENEEA. The CDR3 is made up of 13 amino acids. Trimming took 1 base from V and 1 from J, leaving 4 bases between them. In nucleotides, the CDR3 is TGTGCCAGCAGCTTAGGCGCGAACACTGAAGCTTTCTTT. It yields the protein CASSLGANTEAFF.

This chain uses TRBV6-5 with TRBJ2-1; TRBD1 matches 11 bases. The trim removed 8 bases at V and 10 bases at J, leaving 10 bases unmatched. The CDR3 has 14 amino acids. CDR1 is MNHEY, CDR2 SVGAGI, per germline. The CDR3 DNA reads TGTGCCAGCGCCGGGACAGGGGGATTCTACGAGCAGTTCTTC. This translates into CASAGTGGFYEQFF.

V is TRBV25-1 and J is TRBJ2-5, with D unresolved. Germline assignment: CDR1 MGHDK and CDR2 SYGVNS. This CDR3 region has 14 residues. Trimming took 3 bases from V and 1 from J, leaving 9 bases between them. As DNA, the CDR3 is TGTGCCAGCAGTGACCGGTGGAGCCAAGAGACCCAGTACTTC. Translation gives CASSDRWSQETQYF.

J is TRBJ1-2 and V is TRBV3-1 (or the pseudogene TRBV3-2); 9 bases are shared with TRBD1. This CDR3 is 17 amino acids long. CDR1 is LGHDT and CDR2 is YNNKEL in the germline V gene (reference sequence). V shed 0 bases and J 1 base; nucleotides not matched to a gene: 6. CDR3 region: CASSQETQTGGNYGYTF. The CDR3 coding sequence is TGTGCCAGCAGCCAAGAGACCCAGACAGGGGGTAACTATGGCTACACCTTC.

This clone was recorded a few times. The chain joins TRBV2 to TRBJ2-6; D unresolved. Trimming cost V 3 bases and J 2 bases, with 5 bases left between them. This CDR3 contains 14 residues. CDR1 SNHLY and CDR2 FYNNEI come from the germline V gene. CDR3 nucleotide sequence: TGTGCCAGCAGTGATCGAGCTGGGGCCAACGTCCTGACTTTC. It is translated as CASSDRAGANVLTF.

CDR3 loop: CASSSQGQGNQPQHF. DNA for the CDR3: TGTGCCAGCAGTTCTCAGGGACAGGGTAATCAGCCCCAGCATTTT. V usage is TRBV27 and J usage is TRBJ1-5; 9 bases agree with TRBD1. CDR3 length: 15 residues. CDR1 is MNHEY, CDR2 SMNVEV, per germline (reference sequence). Trimming cost V 4 bases and J 4 bases; bases outside gene matches: 5.

This chain joins TRBV10-3 and TRBJ2-1, with D tentatively TRBD2 (6 bases). Germline CDR1 is ENHRY and CDR2 is SYGVKD. The V and J ends lost 10 bases and 3 bases respectively, with 16 bases between them. The CDR3 extends over 14 amino acids. CDR3 in DNA: TGTGCCACCCGTACCGGGACTTTCTACAATGAGCAGTTCTTC. Its protein product is CATRTGTFYNEQFF.

The rearrangement joins TRBV9 to TRBJ2-3; 8 bases match TRBD1. The CDR3 consists of 14 residues. The V and J ends lost 4 bases and 4 bases, in that order; junction bases with no gene match: 5. CDR1 and CDR2 from the germline V gene are SGDLS and YYNGEE. The CDR3 nucleotides are TGTGCCAGCAGCTTCGGACAGGGCCCAGATACGCAGTATTTT. The encoded protein is CASSFGQGPDTQYF.

This sequence joins TRBV15 and TRBJ1-1, with TRBD1 matching 7 bases. The trim removed 0 bases at V and 5 bases at J, leaving 9 bases unmatched. Looked up from germline, CDR1 is LNHNV and CDR2 is YYDKDF (reference sequence). The CDR3 extends over 16 amino acids. Written as DNA, the CDR3 is TGTGCCACCAGCAGAGATTTCCCGACAGGGCTTACTGAAGCTTTCTTT. Translated: CATSRDFPTGLTEAFF. Looking up the rest from reference TRBV15 and TRBJ1-1 gives the full variable domain: DAMVIQNPRYQVTQFGKPVTLSCSQTLNHNVMYWYQQKSSQAPKLLFHYYDKDFNNEADTPDNFQSRRPNTSFCFLDIRSPGLGDTAMYLCATSRDFPTGLTEAFFGQGTRLTVV.